Following are 20 T cell receptor beta chains from one sample sequenced in a study of T-cell reconstitution after alpha-beta-depleted transplantation in children. Unique molecular identifiers were incorporated into the prepared TCRbeta library. One entry per CDR3 protein, called by TCRdb with MiXCR from the PCR reads. The profile shows around 490,000 distinct CDR3 sequences, over 10% of them singletons. Sample: PBMCs, mostly from graft donor cells, taken 180 days after TCRalphabeta/CD19-depleted stem cell transplant. These receptors came from a female patient aged 2 to 10 who had a stem cell transplant for aplastic anemia, so the T cells may come from the graft donor.

The V and J genes are TRBV10-3 and TRBJ2-7; D is unclear. The CDR3 sequence is 12 residues long. V gave up 2 bases and J gave up 5 bases, with 7 bases separating them. The germline V gene has CDR1 ENHRY and CDR2 SYGVKD. CDR3 region: CAISEGVHEQYF. In DNA, the CDR3 is TGTGCCATCAGTGAGGGGGTCCACGAGCAGTACTTC.

The J gene is TRBJ2-2, the V gene TRBV11-2, with D maybe TRBD1 (6 bases). Between the trimmed V and J ends, which lost 0 bases and 6 bases, there was a span of 11 bases. Germline V gene sequence: CDR1 SGHAT, CDR2 FQNNGV. The CDR3 consists of 15 residues. CDR3 coding DNA: TGTGCCAGCAGCTTAGAACAGGGTGGGGCCGGGGAGCTGTTTTTT. It yields the protein CASSLEQGGAGELFF.

In its sample, this clonotype was seen many times. This chain links TRBV27 with TRBJ1-1; perhaps TRBD1 as D (5 bases). This CDR3 contains 13 residues. V gave up 3 bases and J gave up 1 base, with 6 bases separating them. In germline, CDR1 is MNHEY, CDR2 SMNVEV (reference sequence). CDR3 sequence: CASSFGGNTEAFF. DNA of the CDR3: TGTGCCAGCAGTTTCGGGGGGAACACTGAAGCTTTCTTT.

This clonotype was seen repeatedly, ten times or more. The V call is TRBV5-1, the J call TRBJ2-7; D call uncertain. Germline CDR1 reads SGHRS; CDR2 reads YFSETQ. Trimming left V 4 bases short and J 5 bases short, with 10 bases between. This CDR3 has 12 amino acids. Here the CDR3 reads CASSTNKNEQYF. The CDR3 DNA reads as TGCGCCAGCAGCACCAACAAGAACGAGCAGTACTTC.

This clonotype was seen a handful of times. The chain employs TRBV7-2 and TRBJ2-7, with 7 bases that match TRBD1. V lost 3 bases to trimming and J lost 7 bases; unmatched junction nucleotides: 21. The CDR3 length is 18 residues. Germline values: CDR1 SGHTA, CDR2 FQGNSA. The CDR3 sequence: CASSLERLPRAGGREQYV. CDR3 nucleotides: TGTGCCAGCAGCTTGGAGCGCTTGCCCCGGGCAGGGGGTAGGGAGCAGTACGTC.

This chain uses TRBV13 with TRBJ2-7; no definite D call. This CDR3 is built from 13 residues. Trimming left V 5 bases short and J 3 bases short, with 11 bases between. Germline-derived CDR1 and CDR2 are PRHDT and FYEKMQ (reference sequence). CDR3 sequence: CASSRAENYEQYV. CDR3 sequence (DNA): TGTGCCAGCAGCAGGGCGGAAAACTACGAGCAGTACGTC.

The sample holds many counts of this clonotype. The rearrangement links TRBV19 to TRBJ1-1; 10 bases match TRBD1. Germline loops: CDR1 LNHDA, CDR2 SQIVND (reference sequence). Trimming at V came to 5 bases and at J to 3 bases, leaving 6 bases not matched to a gene. The CDR3 contains 15 residues. CDR3 in DNA: TGTGCCAGTAGTCTGGGGGACAGGGGAGACACTGAAGCTTTCTTT. Its translation: CASSLGDRGDTEAFF.

The J gene is TRBJ2-5, the V gene TRBV9, with D perhaps TRBD1 (6 bases). The CDR3 runs 14 residues. In germline, CDR1 is SGDLS, CDR2 YYNGEE. V was cut by 0 bases and J by 2 bases, with 8 bases left in between. The CDR3 bases are TGTGCCAGCAGCGTAGCTACAGGGCAAGAGACCCAGTACTTC. This gives the protein CASSVATGQETQYF.

This clonotype was found once. A read error may account for a junction end that differs from germline. The CDR3 sequence: CASSQEMYGTASNYVYTF. CDR3 coding DNA: TGCGCCAGCAGCCAAGAAATGTATGGGACAGCGTCTAACTATGTCTACACCTTC. This chain uses TRBV4-3 with TRBJ1-2, with TRBD1 matching 7 bases. CDR1 is LGHNA and CDR2 is YSLEER in the germline V gene. The CDR3 extends over 18 amino acids.

There are many counts of this clonotype. The chain links TRBV29-1 to TRBJ1-3; perhaps TRBD1 as D (6 bases). Trimming removed 5 bases from V and 2 bases from J, with 10 bases in between. Per germline, CDR1 SQVTM and CDR2 ANQGSEA. This CDR3 spans 13 amino acids. CDR3 loop: CSVRTVTGNTIYF. CDR3 nucleotides: TGCAGCGTTCGGACAGTTACTGGAAACACCATATATTTT.

The sample holds a few counts of this clonotype. The gene calls are TRBV12-3 or TRBV12-4 and TRBJ2-1, with D possibly TRBD2 on 6 matching bases. The CDR3 covers 15 residues. Trimming shortened V by 7 bases and J by 3 bases, and 16 bases separated the two germline ends. DNA of the CDR3: TGTGCCAGCACCCTCAGACTAGACGACTACAATGAGCAGTTCTTC. Translating it yields CASTLRLDDYNEQFF.

In this sample, this clonotype turned up a few times. The V call is TRBV28, the J call TRBJ2-2, with 9 bases that match TRBD1. V gave up 3 bases and J gave up 7 bases; unmatched junction bases: 9. There are 16 residues in the CDR3. In germline, CDR1 is MDHEN, CDR2 SYDVKM. The CDR3 coding sequence is TGTGCCAGCAGTTTGGATGGGACAGGGCTGATCGGGGAGCTGTTTTTT. This encodes CASSLDGTGLIGELFF.

V gene TRBV25-1 combines with J gene TRBJ2-2; 8 nucleotides line up with TRBD2. The CDR3 has 15 amino acids. Germline lookup yields CDR1 MGHDK and CDR2 SYGVNS. Trimming cost V 2 bases and J 2 bases; bases outside gene matches: 1. The CDR3, as DNA: TGTGCCAGCAGTGAACTAGCGGGTAACACCGGGGAGCTGTTTTTT. Encoded protein: CASSELAGNTGELFF.

This clonotype was observed at least ten times. This rearrangement joins TRBV5-5 to TRBJ2-1; 9 bases line up with TRBD1. This CDR3 is 15 amino acids long. The V gene's germline CDR1 is SGHKS and CDR2 YYEKEE (reference sequence). V gave up 3 bases and J gave up 3 bases; unmatched junction bases: 4. CDR3 protein: CASSSGQGNYNEQFF. CDR3 DNA: TGTGCCAGCAGCTCCGGACAGGGGAACTACAATGAGCAGTTCTTC.

The V gene is TRBV3-1, the J gene TRBJ1-2; maybe TRBD1 (5 bases). This CDR3 has 13 amino acids. Germline V gene sequence: CDR1 LGHDT, CDR2 YNNKEL (reference sequence). The V gene lost 1 base and the J gene lost 8 bases, with 11 bases spanning the gap. The CDR3: CASSQGGAGGYTF. The CDR3 DNA sequence: TGTGCCAGCAGCCAAGGTGGGGCTGGAGGCTACACCTTC.

Only a few counts were recorded for this clonotype. The chain recombines TRBV5-1 with TRBJ2-7, with 7 bases fitting TRBD2. Germline values: CDR1 SGHRS, CDR2 YFSETQ. The CDR3 is 15 amino acids. Germline trimming cut 0 bases from V and 2 bases from J; bases unmatched to any gene: 5. CDR3 region: CASSLDLGGAYEQYF. CDR3 nucleotides: TGCGCCAGCAGCTTGGATCTGGGGGGGGCCTACGAGCAGTACTTC.

This clonotype appeared a few times. V and J are TRBV2 and TRBJ2-5; D is possibly TRBD2 (6 bases). This CDR3 has 12 amino acids. Germline V lookup: CDR1 SNHLY, CDR2 FYNNEI. V lost 6 bases, J lost 10 bases, and 15 bases lay in between. This CDR3 is CASSDDRGIQYF. CDR3 nucleotides: TGTGCCAGCAGCGATGACCGGGGGATCCAGTACTTC.

In this sample, this clonotype turned up many times. This rearrangement joins TRBV5-1 to TRBJ1-5; D is perhaps TRBD1 (6 bases). V lost 5 bases, J lost 7 bases, and 25 bases lay in between. Germline CDR1 and CDR2: SGHRS and YFSETQ. The CDR3 covers 17 residues. The CDR3 region is CASSSRRGVGFIQPQHF. CDR3 bases: TGCGCCAGCAGTTCCCGGAGGGGGGTGGGGTTCATACAGCCCCAGCATTTT.

This clonotype came up a few times. This sequence joins TRBV5-1 and TRBJ2-1; possibly TRBD1 for D (6 bases). CDR3 length: 16 residues. Trimming took 4 bases from V and 10 from J, leaving 24 bases between them. From germline, CDR1 is SGHRS and CDR2 YFSETQ. CDR3 region: CASSRETSLRGDEQFF. The DNA for the CDR3 is TGCGCCAGCAGCCGAGAAACTAGTCTCAGGGGAGACGAGCAGTTCTTC.

This clonotype occurred a few times. The chain recombines TRBV6-5 with TRBJ2-3, with unresolved D. This CDR3 region has 15 residues. With 4 bases removed from V and 3 bases from J, the gap between germline ends came to 14 bases. Germline CDR1 reads MNHEY; CDR2 reads SVGAGI. For the CDR3, the DNA is TGTGCCAGCAGTTTATATCGACCGCCAACAGATACGCAGTATTTT. Translated: CASSLYRPPTDTQYF.